The 18 T cell receptor beta chains reported below all come from one sample, sequenced in a study of regulatory T cells in long-lasting Graves disease. The time point is: newly diagnosed GD, antithyroid drugs for less than 3 months. Extracted RNA from PBMCs served as the source of the TCR library. CDR3-region Arm-PCR and iRepertoire HTBI primers produced the TCR beta libraries. TCRdb re-called the multiplex PCR reads through MiXCR, storing one row per CDR3 protein. The profile shows roughly 350,000 distinct CDR3 sequences, approximately 16% of them singletons. A further study also used this sample, focusing on T cells in Graves' hyperthyroidism and ophthalmopathy.

The sample was peripheral blood mononuclear cells (PBMCs), taken at new diagnosis, from a patient treated with antithyroid drugs. These receptors all stem from a man aged 35 to 55 with Graves disease.

The V gene is TRBV5-1, the J gene TRBJ2-1; D is possibly TRBD1 or TRBD2 (5 bases each). V was pared by 6 bases and J by 0 bases, with 16 bases between. Germline lookup yields CDR1 SGHRS and CDR2 YFSETQ. The CDR3 is 16 amino acids. CDR3: CASKPIGGTSYNEQFF. The CDR3 DNA follows: TGCGCCAGCAAGCCTATTGGGGGAACCTCCTACAATGAGCAGTTCTTC.

The chain carries TRBV19 and TRBJ2-1; D possibly matches TRBD1 or TRBD2 (10 bases each). The V end lost 4 bases, the J end lost 0 bases, and 34 bases lay between the germline ends. CDR3 length equals 23 residues. Germline lookup yields CDR1 LNHDA and CDR2 SQIVND (reference sequence). As DNA, the CDR3 is TGTGCCAGTAGTAGCATTCGTCCCCGACAGGGGGCTAGCGGGGGCCACTCCTACAATGAGCAGTTCTTC. Its protein product is CASSSIRPRQGASGGHSYNEQFF. The variable domain in full, completed from reference TRBV19 and TRBJ2-1, reads DGGITQSPKYLFRKEGQNVTLSCEQNLNHDAMYWYRQDPGQGLRLIYYSQIVNDFQKGDIAEGYSVSREKKESFPLTVTSAQKNPTAFYLCASSSIRPRQGASGGHSYNEQFFGPGTRLTVL.

This clonotype has a handful of counts. This may come from a read error, since a much larger clone is one base off. The V and J genes are TRBV11-3 and TRBJ2-7, with D perhaps matching TRBD2 (6 bases). The CDR3 runs to 17 residues. The germline V gene encodes CDR1 SGHNT and CDR2 YENEEA. The CDR3 DNA reads as TGTGCCGGCAGCTTAGGGTGGTTGCGGGACGCCTCTTACGAGCAGTACTTC. Encoded protein: CAGSLGWLRDASYEQYF.

This clonotype occurred many times. The CDR3 DNA follows: TGTGCCAGCTCACCACCGGAGCGGGTATCCCACGAGCAGTACTTC. It specifies CASSPPERVSHEQYF. V and J are TRBV18 and TRBJ2-7, with a weak D call TRBD2 (6 bases). The CDR3 consists of 15 residues. Trimming stripped 0 bases from V and 5 bases from J, with 14 bases between. Germline V gene data show CDR1 as KGHSH and CDR2 as LQKENI.

The chain employs TRBV28 and TRBJ2-3, with D possibly being TRBD1 or TRBD2 (5 bases each). V shed 3 bases and J shed 0 bases, with 16 bases lying between them. Germline CDR1 MDHEN, CDR2 SYDVKM. The CDR3 is 17 amino acids. CDR3: CASSFGLRGASTDTQYF. CDR3 DNA: TGTGCCAGCAGTTTTGGGCTTCGAGGGGCTAGCACAGATACGCAGTATTTT.

Ten or more counts support this clonotype. J is TRBJ2-2 and V is TRBV18, with D unclear. Trimming removed 2 bases from V and 4 bases from J, with 11 bases in between. The CDR3 runs to 15 residues. The germline V gene encodes CDR1 KGHSH and CDR2 LQKENI. The CDR3 loop is CASSPFTPGTGELFF. The DNA of the CDR3 is TGTGCCAGCTCACCATTTACCCCAGGCACCGGGGAGCTGTTTTTT.

This clonotype came up many times. The J gene is TRBJ2-1, the V gene TRBV7-3; no clear D gene. The CDR3 runs to 15 residues. Trimming removed 1 base from V and 1 base from J, with 8 bases in between. The germline gives CDR1 SGHTA, CDR2 FQGTGA. CDR3 amino acids: CASSLMAGSYNEQFF. CDR3 nucleotide sequence: TGTGCCAGCAGCTTAATGGCCGGTTCCTACAATGAGCAGTTCTTC.

There are many counts of this clonotype. V is TRBV29-1 and J is TRBJ2-5; 7 bases fit TRBD1. The CDR3 is made up of 15 amino acids. V was pared by 6 bases and J by 2 bases, with 12 bases of the junction left unmatched. CDR1 and CDR2 from the germline V gene are SQVTM and ANQGSEA. The CDR3 nucleotides are TGCAGCGTCGGGCACCCGGGACAGCCTCAAGAGACCCAGTACTTC. This translates into CSVGHPGQPQETQYF.

This clonotype came up many times. CDR3 sequence: CASRGRTNTDTQYF. CDR3 bases: TGTGCCAGCAGAGGCCGGACGAACACAGATACGCAGTATTTT. The V call is TRBV28, the J call TRBJ2-3; D unclear. Germline CDR1 is MDHEN and CDR2 is SYDVKM. The ends were cut back, 6 bases at V and 2 bases at J, with 12 bases in the middle. CDR3 length: 14 residues.

This clonotype has only a few counts. V and J are TRBV25-1 and TRBJ2-3; D unclear. Germline V gene lookup returns CDR1 MGHDK and CDR2 SYGVNS. V was trimmed by 3 bases and J by 0 bases, leaving 13 bases between them. The CDR3 is 16 residues long. CDR3: CASSDAARSSTDTQYF. The CDR3 bases are TGTGCCAGCAGTGATGCAGCCCGATCTAGCACAGATACGCAGTATTTT.

In its sample, this clonotype was seen many times. This rearrangement joins TRBV7-3 to TRBJ2-2; TRBD1 matches 7 bases. Germline V gene sequence: CDR1 SGHTA, CDR2 FQGTGA. With 5 bases clipped from V and 5 bases from J, the junction kept 2 bases outside the gene matches. CDR3 size: 13 residues. CDR3: CASSARGTGELFF. The CDR3 DNA sequence: TGTGCCAGCAGCGCCAGGGGGACCGGGGAGCTGTTTTTT.

In the case of this clonotype: This may be a read error, as it is one base from a much larger clone. This chain links TRBV24-1 with TRBJ2-3, with 8 bases aligning to TRBD2. Germline CDR1 is KGHDR and CDR2 is SFDVKD. CDR3 size: 17 residues. The CDR3 region is CTTSARRGARGTDTQYF. The CDR3 nucleotides read TGTACCACCAGTGCCCGGCGGGGGGCGCGTGGCACAGATACGCAGTATTTT.

The genes are TRBV7-9 and TRBJ1-1; tentative D call: TRBD1 (5 bases). Germline V gene data show CDR1 as SEHNR and CDR2 as FQNEAQ (reference sequence). The CDR3 spans 15 residues. V was clipped by 6 bases and J by 0 bases, with 14 bases between them. The DNA of the CDR3 is TGTGCCAGCAGGGGACCCTGGACGGTGAACACTGAAGCTTTCTTT. Translating it yields CASRGPWTVNTEAFF. The whole variable domain, remainder taken from reference TRBV7-9 and TRBJ1-1, is DTGVSQNPRHKITKRGQNVTFRCDPISEHNRLYWYRQTLGQGPEFLTYFQNEAQLEKSRLLSDRFSAERPKGSFSTLEIQRTEQGDSAMYLCASRGPWTVNTEAFFGQGTRLTVV.

This clonotype was seen only a few times. This chain uses TRBV5-4 with TRBJ2-5, with D possibly matching TRBD1 (5 bases). Trimming stripped 2 bases from V and 5 bases from J, with 7 bases between. This CDR3 region has 12 residues. Germline CDR1 reads SGHNT; CDR2 reads YYREEE (reference sequence). CDR3 in DNA: TGTGCCAGCAGCTTTGGGGCTGAGACCCAGTACTTC. Its protein is CASSFGAETQYF.

The CDR3 coding sequence is TGTGCCAGCAGCCAAGGATCCGTACCTGATCAGCCCCAGCATTTT. Translating gives CASSQGSVPDQPQHF. The V call is TRBV3-1, the J call TRBJ1-5; D gene uncertain. The CDR3 is made up of 15 amino acids. Germline V gene lookup returns CDR1 LGHDT and CDR2 YNNKEL (reference sequence). Between the trimmed V and J ends, which lost 1 base and 5 bases, there was a span of 12 bases.

This clonotype was observed many times. This chain connects TRBV10-3 to TRBJ2-7; 9 bases agree with TRBD1. Germline CDR1 reads ENHRY; CDR2 reads SYGVKD. J gave up 1 base and V 2 bases, and 0 bases lay outside the gene matches. The CDR3 length is 14 residues. DNA for the CDR3: TGTGCCATCAGTGAGGGACAGGGGTCCTACGAGCAGTACTTC. Its translation is CAISEGQGSYEQYF.

V usage is TRBV28 and J usage is TRBJ1-5, with D hard to call. CDR3 length equals 16 residues. Germline V gene lookup returns CDR1 MDHEN and CDR2 SYDVKM. V was pared by 6 bases and J by 6 bases, with 21 bases between. CDR3 residues: CASRHDGWGTPQPQHF. As DNA, the CDR3 is TGTGCCAGCAGACACGACGGATGGGGTACACCTCAGCCCCAGCATTTT. Full variable domain (missing parts from reference TRBV28 and TRBJ1-5): DVKVTQSSRYLVKRTGEKVFLECVQDMDHENMFWYRQDPGLGLRLIYFSYDVKMKEKGDIPEGYSVSREKKERFSLILESASTNQTSMYLCASRHDGWGTPQPQHFGDGTRLSIL.

This clonotype was recorded many times. CDR3: CASSLGRGPYEKLFF. CDR3 DNA sequence: TGTGCCAGCAGCTTAGGAAGGGGGCCGTATGAAAAACTGTTTTTT. J is TRBJ1-4 and V is TRBV7-9; TRBD1 matches 7 bases. The CDR3 is 15 amino acids. CDR1 is SEHNR, CDR2 FQNEAQ, per germline (reference sequence). The junction had 5 bases not matched to a gene; V was cut back by 1 base and J by 6 bases.